The present TCR beta chain was sequenced within a study of CD8 T cells in ankylosing spondylitis. Notes on the study in general: As reported, disease-linked clones showed significant enrichment in matched ankylosing spondylitis synovial fluid. With a CD8+ phenotype, disease-linked clones were relatively rare in peripheral blood. Earlier authors reported some of these motif variants in reactive arthritis synovial fluid and blood. Ankylosing spondylitis blood appeared to carry a characteristic TCR beta motif of 7 or 8 highly homologous variants.

Germline CDR1 DFQATT, CDR2 SNEGSKA (reference sequence). Trimming removed 2 bases from V and 3 bases from J, with 14 bases in between. This CDR3 comprises 14 residues. Making the TCR beta libraries involved quantitative 5'-RACE with molecular barcodes. TCRdb re-analysed the 5' RACE reads in MiXCR, keeping a single row per CDR3 protein. The table has a few hundred thousand distinct CDR3 sequences, over 15% seen once; the top ten hold approximately 0.97%. This clonotype was counted ten times or more. Its matching antigen is unknown. The chain carries TRBV20-1 and TRBJ2-7; D possibly corresponds to TRBD2 (6 bases). Sequencing was done on a sample of blood, either unsorted or a sorted T cell fraction (not recorded which). This receptor was identified in a male donor with ankylosing spondylitis. CDR3 residues: CSARRTGEGYEQYF. CDR3 bases: TGCAGTGCTAGACGAACGGGAGAGGGCTACGAGCAGTACTTC.